Following are 22 T cell receptor beta chains from one sample sequenced in a study of blood T cells in healthy people across ages. It was with a sample-barcoded 5' primer and a J-beta primer mix that a second PCR of about 7 to 12 cycles was run. TCRdb reprocessed the 5' RACE reads with MiXCR, giving one entry per CDR3 protein. The sample includes fewer than 800,000 distinct CDR3 sequences, 20% to 25% of them seen just once. These same records also appear under a second study, on T cells of mothers and their children.

Specimen: blood. These receptors all stem from a boy aged 5-17 years in good health.

In this sample, this clonotype turned up a few times. V usage is TRBV3-1 and J usage is TRBJ2-2, with 9 bases lining up with TRBD1. CDR3 length: 15 amino acids. The V and J ends lost 3 bases and 3 bases, in that order; junction bases with no gene match: 2. In germline, CDR1 is LGHDT, CDR2 YNNKEL (reference sequence). The CDR3 here is CASSHGDRDTGELFF. For the CDR3, the DNA is TGTGCCAGCAGCCACGGGGACAGGGACACCGGGGAGCTGTTTTTT.

The rearrangement links TRBV29-1 to TRBJ2-5; D is undetermined. The ends were cut back, 4 bases at V and 0 bases at J, with 18 bases in the middle. The CDR3 is 16 amino acids. Germline CDR1 reads SQVTM; CDR2 reads ANQGSEA. The CDR3 sequence is CSVVLDRSADQETQYF. CDR3 nucleotide sequence: TGCAGCGTTGTCCTCGACCGCTCGGCCGACCAAGAGACCCAGTACTTC.

J is TRBJ1-3 and V is TRBV12-3 or TRBV12-4; D not certain. V dropped 5 bases and J dropped 0 bases, with 8 bases sitting between them. The CDR3 consists of 14 residues. The CDR3 DNA follows: TGTGCCAGCAGTCCCTTAGCCTCTGGAAACACCATATATTTT. Translated: CASSPLASGNTIYF.

At least ten counts were recorded for this clonotype. This sequence joins TRBV18 and TRBJ1-2; no definite D call. Germline V gives CDR1 KGHSH, CDR2 LQKENI. Trimming cost V 3 bases and J 2 bases, with 16 bases left between them. The CDR3 totals 16 residues. The CDR3 sequence: CASSPLPGGFNYGYTF. Here the CDR3 DNA reads TGTGCCAGCTCACCCCTCCCTGGAGGATTCAACTATGGCTACACCTTC.

The rearrangement joins TRBV2 to TRBJ2-2; possible D gene TRBD1, 6 bases. The V gene lost 4 bases and the J gene lost 6 bases, with 9 bases spanning the gap. This CDR3 contains 13 residues. Germline loops: CDR1 SNHLY, CDR2 FYNNEI. CDR3 loop: CASSGWGPGELFF. CDR3 sequence (DNA): TGTGCCAGCAGTGGTTGGGGGCCCGGGGAGCTGTTTTTT.

For the CDR3, the DNA is TGTGCCAGCAGTGAGGGAAGGGTCTCCTACGAGCAGTACTTC. It translates to CASSEGRVSYEQYF. The rearrangement joins TRBV2 to TRBJ2-1; D unclear. The J call may be mistaken, given a closer DNA end match to TRBJ2-7. The CDR3 runs to 14 residues. CDR1 is SNHLY, CDR2 FYNNEI, per germline.

This clonotype was seen more than once but under ten times. V usage is TRBV20-1 and J usage is TRBJ2-5, with D possibly called TRBD1 or TRBD2 (5 bases each). Near its end, the DNA agrees better with TRBJ2-7, so the J call may be wrong. Germline-derived CDR1 and CDR2 are DFQATT and SNEGSKA (reference sequence). This CDR3 has 14 amino acids. Here the CDR3 reads CSARDLEGNYEQYF. The CDR3 DNA sequence: TGCAGTGCTAGAGATCTAGAGGGGAACTACGAGCAGTACTTC.

This clonotype appeared once. This chain connects TRBV10-3 to TRBJ2-1; tentative D call: TRBD2 (5 bases). CDR3 length equals 15 residues. From germline, CDR1 is ENHRY and CDR2 SYGVKD. Trimming stripped 7 bases from V and 5 bases from J, with 18 bases between. The CDR3 region is CAINSIGLSDNEQFF. The CDR3 coding sequence is TGTGCCATCAACTCTATAGGACTTTCAGACAATGAGCAGTTCTTC.

The chain carries TRBV7-9 and TRBJ2-2; no firm D call. CDR1 and CDR2 from the germline V gene are SEHNR and FQNEAQ (reference sequence). This CDR3 spans 16 amino acids. With 6 bases removed from V and 1 base from J, the gap between germline ends came to 15 bases. For the CDR3, the DNA is TGTGCCAGCAGATCGGTATTGGGGATGAACACCGGGGAGCTGTTTTTT. This sequence encodes CASRSVLGMNTGELFF. Using reference TRBV7-9 and TRBJ2-2 for the parts outside the CDR3, the full variable domain is DTGVSQNPRHKITKRGQNVTFRCDPISEHNRLYWYRQTLGQGPEFLTYFQNEAQLEKSRLLSDRFSAERPKGSFSTLEIQRTEQGDSAMYLCASRSVLGMNTGELFFGEGSRLTVL.

This sequence joins TRBV9 and TRBJ2-5, with 9 nucleotides matching TRBD2. Germline CDR1 is SGDLS and CDR2 is YYNGEE. With V trimmed by 4 bases and J by 5 bases, 9 bases remained unmatched. This CDR3 comprises 15 residues. In DNA form, the CDR3 reads TGTGCCAGCAGCCGACTCGGCGGGGGGGCGGAGACCCAGTACTTC. This gives the protein CASSRLGGGAETQYF. The complete variable domain, with remaining parts taken from reference TRBV9 and TRBJ2-5, reads DSGVTQTPKHLITATGQRVTLRCSPRSGDLSVYWYQQSLDQGLQFLIQYYNGEERAKGNILERFSAQQFPDLHSELNLSSLELGDSALYFCASSRLGGGAETQYFGPGTRLLVL.

This clonotype was detected many times. V is TRBV4-2 and J is TRBJ2-5; D gene uncertain. CDR3 length: 15 residues. V was trimmed by 0 bases and J by 2 bases, leaving 10 bases between them. Germline lookup yields CDR1 LGHNA and CDR2 YNFKEQ. CDR3 sequence (DNA): TGTGCCAGCAGCCAAGATCCCACTAATCAAGAGACCCAGTACTTC. This encodes CASSQDPTNQETQYF.

V gene TRBV6-5 combines with J gene TRBJ1-3; a weak D match, TRBD1 (6 bases). Germline CDR1 reads MNHEY; CDR2 reads SVGAGI. Trimming pared 5 bases from V and 8 bases from J, leaving 13 bases between. This CDR3 spans 13 amino acids. Here the CDR3 DNA reads TGTGCCAGCAGTCGTTGGGGGCAGGACACCATATATTTT. This gives the protein CASSRWGQDTIYF.

The rearrangement joins TRBV19 to TRBJ1-4; 7 positions match TRBD1. This CDR3 has 15 residues. V lost 5 bases, J lost 4 bases, and 7 bases stayed unmatched. Germline values: CDR1 LNHDA, CDR2 SQIVND (reference sequence). The CDR3 reads CASSPYRGDNEKLFF. The CDR3 nucleotides read TGTGCCAGTAGTCCTTACAGGGGCGATAATGAAAAACTGTTTTTT.

Only a few counts were recorded for this clonotype. The J gene is TRBJ1-4, the V gene TRBV4-2, with no clear D. The germline V gene has CDR1 LGHNA and CDR2 YNFKEQ. Trimming removed 4 bases from V and 3 bases from J, with 15 bases in between. The CDR3 has 16 amino acids. The CDR3 loop is CASSLSLAGPNEKLFF. For the CDR3, the DNA is TGTGCCAGCAGCCTCTCCTTGGCAGGTCCTAATGAAAAACTGTTTTTT.

The J gene is TRBJ2-5, the V gene TRBV13; 7 bases align to TRBD1. Per the germline V gene, CDR1 is PRHDT and CDR2 is FYEKMQ (reference sequence). V lost 1 base to trimming and J lost 3 bases; unmatched junction nucleotides: 14. CDR3 size: 18 residues. The CDR3 DNA reads TGTGCCAGCAGCTTAGCTCTACCTCCCGGGGACAGAAAAGAGACCCAGTACTTC. The encoded protein is CASSLALPPGDRKETQYF.

The rearrangement links TRBV5-6 to TRBJ2-4; the D is unclear. Per the germline V gene, CDR1 is SGHDT and CDR2 is YYEEEE. The CDR3 has 14 amino acids. V gave up 4 bases and J gave up 6 bases, with 14 bases separating them. The DNA of the CDR3 is TGTGCCAGCAGCGACGATGTGAGTCGAAACATTCAGTACTTC. The encoded protein is CASSDDVSRNIQYF. Drawing the rest from reference TRBV5-6 and TRBJ2-4, the complete variable domain is DAGVTQSPTHLIKTRGQQVTLRCSPKSGHDTVSWYQQALGQGPQFIFQYYEEEERQRGNFPDRFSGHQFPNYSSELNVNALLLGDSALYLCASSDDVSRNIQYFGAGTRLSVL.

The rearrangement uses TRBV7-9 and TRBJ1-2; no firm D call. This CDR3 contains 14 residues. Trimming removed 2 bases from V and 5 bases from J, with 12 bases in between. CDR1 and CDR2 (germline): SEHNR, FQNEAQ (reference sequence). CDR3 bases: TGTGCCAGCAGCTTAATACAGCGGAATTATGGCTACACCTTC. Translation gives CASSLIQRNYGYTF.

Only a few counts were recorded for this clonotype. The rearrangement joins TRBV29-1 to TRBJ2-3; 11 bases map to TRBD2. Germline V CDR1 and CDR2: SQVTM, ANQGSEA. This CDR3 region has 15 residues. With 3 bases clipped from V and 2 bases from J, the junction kept 4 bases outside the gene matches. CDR3 sequence reads: CSVDGTSGPTDTQYF. The CDR3 coding sequence is TGCAGCGTTGACGGGACTAGCGGACCCACAGATACGCAGTATTTT.

J is TRBJ1-1 and V is TRBV5-1, with 7 nucleotides matching TRBD1. The CDR3 length is 16 residues. The V gene end was trimmed by 3 bases and the J gene end by 0 bases; junction bases not matched to a gene: 8. Germline CDR1 is SGHRS and CDR2 is YFSETQ. The CDR3 here is CASSSGTEVMNTEAFF. The DNA of the CDR3 is TGCGCCAGCAGCTCCGGGACAGAAGTCATGAACACTGAAGCTTTCTTT.

The V and J genes are TRBV12-3 or TRBV12-4 and TRBJ1-1; TRBD1 matches at 11 bases. Trimming took 8 bases from V and 4 from J; bases not matched to a gene: 0. This CDR3 spans 12 amino acids. CDR3 DNA: TGTGCCAGCGGACAGGGGGCCACTGAAGCTTTCTTT. This sequence encodes CASGQGATEAFF.

The chain joins TRBV7-9 to TRBJ1-5; TRBD1 matches at 7 bases. CDR1 and CDR2 (germline): SEHNR, FQNEAQ (reference sequence). V shed 4 bases and J 0 bases; nucleotides not matched to a gene: 12. This CDR3 is built from 18 residues. CDR3 coding DNA: TGTGCCAGCAGCTCCGAGTCAGGGGGTTGGGATAGCAATCAGCCCCAGCATTTT. It is translated as CASSSESGGWDSNQPQHF. The complete variable domain, with remaining parts taken from reference TRBV7-9 and TRBJ1-5, reads DTGVSQNPRHKITKRGQNVTFRCDPISEHNRLYWYRQTLGQGPEFLTYFQNEAQLEKSRLLSDRFSAERPKGSFSTLEIQRTEQGDSAMYLCASSSESGGWDSNQPQHFGDGTRLSIL.

This sequence joins TRBV29-1 and TRBJ2-7, with 8 bases identical to TRBD1. The CDR3 consists of 15 residues. Germline trimming cut 3 bases from V and 0 bases from J; bases unmatched to any gene: 7. The germline V gene has CDR1 SQVTM and CDR2 ANQGSEA. CDR3 coding DNA: TGCAGCGTTGACGACAGGGACAGGAGCTCCTACGAGCAGTACTTC. This codes for CSVDDRDRSSYEQYF.